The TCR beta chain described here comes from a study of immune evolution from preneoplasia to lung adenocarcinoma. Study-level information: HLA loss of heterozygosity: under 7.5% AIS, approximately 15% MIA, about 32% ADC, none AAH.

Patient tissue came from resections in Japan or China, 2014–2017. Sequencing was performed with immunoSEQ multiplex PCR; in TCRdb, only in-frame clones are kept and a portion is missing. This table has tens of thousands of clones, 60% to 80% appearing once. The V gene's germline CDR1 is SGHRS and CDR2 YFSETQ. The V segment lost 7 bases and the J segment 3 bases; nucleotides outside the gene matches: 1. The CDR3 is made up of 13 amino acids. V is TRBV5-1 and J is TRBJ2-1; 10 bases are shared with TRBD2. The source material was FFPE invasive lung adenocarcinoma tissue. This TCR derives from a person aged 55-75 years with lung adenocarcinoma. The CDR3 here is CASASGSYNEQFF. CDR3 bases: TGCGCCAGCGCTAGCGGGAGCTACAATGAGCAGTTCTTC.